The TCR beta chain described here comes from a study of blood T cell repertoires in COVID-19. Measured with immunoSEQ multiplex PCR; TCRdb has only the in-frame clones, and not every one. The sample includes about 43,000 clones, around 90% of them seen just once. CDR1 and CDR2 (germline): SGHRS, YFSETQ. This CDR3 comprises 14 residues. V lost 1 base to trimming and J lost 5 bases, with 10 bases between them. V and J are TRBV5-1 and TRBJ1-5; D may be TRBD1 (6 bases). Source material: peripheral blood. The origin of this receptor is a woman of 80 years or more with active COVID-19. The CDR3 spells CASSLQGKDQPQHF. The CDR3 region has the DNA TGCGCCAGCAGCTTGCAGGGGAAAGATCAGCCCCAGCATTTT. Full variable domain (missing parts from reference TRBV5-1 and TRBJ1-5): KAGVTQTPRYLIKTRGQQVTLSCSPISGHRSVSWYQQTPGQGLQFLFEYFSETQRNKGNFPGRFSGRQFSNSRSEMNVSTLELGDSALYLCASSLQGKDQPQHFGDGTRLSIL.